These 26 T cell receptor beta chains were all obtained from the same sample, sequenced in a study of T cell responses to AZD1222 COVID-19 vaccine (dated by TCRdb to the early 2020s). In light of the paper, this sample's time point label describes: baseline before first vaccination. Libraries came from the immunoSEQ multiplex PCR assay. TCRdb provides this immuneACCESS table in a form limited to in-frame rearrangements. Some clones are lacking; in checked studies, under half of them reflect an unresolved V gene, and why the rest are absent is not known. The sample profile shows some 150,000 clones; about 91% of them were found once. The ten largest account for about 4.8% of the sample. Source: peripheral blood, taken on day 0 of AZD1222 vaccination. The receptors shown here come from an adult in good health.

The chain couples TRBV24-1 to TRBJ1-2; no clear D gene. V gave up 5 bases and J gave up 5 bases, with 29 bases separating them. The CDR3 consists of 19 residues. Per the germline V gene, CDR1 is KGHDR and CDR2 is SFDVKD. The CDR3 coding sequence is TGTGCCACCAGTGCACCTGGGGAGGCGTGGGGTAACGAGGCTTATGGCTACACCTTC. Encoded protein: CATSAPGEAWGNEAYGYTF.

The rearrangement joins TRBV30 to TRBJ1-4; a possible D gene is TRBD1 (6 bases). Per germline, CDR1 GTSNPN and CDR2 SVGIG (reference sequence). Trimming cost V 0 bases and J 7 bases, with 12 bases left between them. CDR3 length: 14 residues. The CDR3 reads CAWSVTGRGEKLFF. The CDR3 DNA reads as TGTGCCTGGAGTGTAACAGGGCGAGGTGAAAAACTGTTTTTT.

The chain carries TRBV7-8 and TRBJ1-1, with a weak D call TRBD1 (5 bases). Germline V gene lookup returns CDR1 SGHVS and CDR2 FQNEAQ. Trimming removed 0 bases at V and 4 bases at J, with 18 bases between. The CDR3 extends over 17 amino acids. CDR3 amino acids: CASSLARGVTGGTEAFF. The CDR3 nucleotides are TGTGCCAGCAGCTTAGCGAGGGGTGTAACGGGCGGCACTGAAGCTTTCTTT.

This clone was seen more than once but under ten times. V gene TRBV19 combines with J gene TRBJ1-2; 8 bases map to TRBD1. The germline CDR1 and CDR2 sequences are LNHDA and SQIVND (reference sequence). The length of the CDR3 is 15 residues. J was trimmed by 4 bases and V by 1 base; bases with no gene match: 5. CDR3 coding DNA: TGTGCCAGTAGTATAGCTGGGACAGGCGGCTATGGCTACACCTTC. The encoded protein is CASSIAGTGGYGYTF.

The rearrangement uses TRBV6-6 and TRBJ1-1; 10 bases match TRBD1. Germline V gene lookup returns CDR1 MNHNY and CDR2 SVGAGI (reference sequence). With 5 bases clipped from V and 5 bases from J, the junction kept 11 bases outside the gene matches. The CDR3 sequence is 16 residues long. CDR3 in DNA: TGTGCCAGCAGTCCCCTGGACAGGGGGTTATCGACTGAAGCTTTCTTT. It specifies CASSPLDRGLSTEAFF.

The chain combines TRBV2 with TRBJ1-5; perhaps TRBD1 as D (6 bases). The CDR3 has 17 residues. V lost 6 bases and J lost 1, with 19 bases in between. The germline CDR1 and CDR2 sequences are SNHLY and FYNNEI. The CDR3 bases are TGTGCCAGCAGCCCACGGGGGGGGCTGGCAAGCAATCAGCCCCAGCATTTT. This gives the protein CASSPRGGLASNQPQHF.

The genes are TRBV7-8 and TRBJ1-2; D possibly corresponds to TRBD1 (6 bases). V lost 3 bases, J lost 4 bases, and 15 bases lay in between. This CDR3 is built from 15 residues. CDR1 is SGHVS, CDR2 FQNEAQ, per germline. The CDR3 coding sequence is TGTGCCAGCAGCTTTTACCGGACAGAACCCTATGGCTACACCTTC. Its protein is CASSFYRTEPYGYTF.

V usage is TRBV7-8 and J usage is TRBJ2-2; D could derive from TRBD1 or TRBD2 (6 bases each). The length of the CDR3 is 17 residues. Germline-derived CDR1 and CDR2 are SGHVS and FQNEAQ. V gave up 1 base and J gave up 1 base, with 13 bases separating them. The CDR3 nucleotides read TGTGCCAGCAGCTTAGTCATGGGGGGCCTGAACACCGGGGAGCTGTTTTTT. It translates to CASSLVMGGLNTGELFF.

DNA for the CDR3: TGTGCCAGCAGTTCACGGGCCGATAGCAATCAGCCCCAGCATTTT. Residues: CASSSRADSNQPQHF. The rearrangement uses TRBV28 and TRBJ1-5, with D unresolved. This CDR3 has 15 amino acids. Germline V gives CDR1 MDHEN, CDR2 SYDVKM. The germline V and J ends were trimmed by 4 bases and 0 bases, with 10 bases remaining between them.

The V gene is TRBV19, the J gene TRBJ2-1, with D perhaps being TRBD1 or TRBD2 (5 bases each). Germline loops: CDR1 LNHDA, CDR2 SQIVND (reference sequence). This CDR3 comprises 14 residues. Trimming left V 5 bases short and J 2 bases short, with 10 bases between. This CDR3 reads CASSVGEAYNEQFF. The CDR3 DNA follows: TGTGCCAGTAGTGTGGGGGAAGCCTACAATGAGCAGTTCTTC.

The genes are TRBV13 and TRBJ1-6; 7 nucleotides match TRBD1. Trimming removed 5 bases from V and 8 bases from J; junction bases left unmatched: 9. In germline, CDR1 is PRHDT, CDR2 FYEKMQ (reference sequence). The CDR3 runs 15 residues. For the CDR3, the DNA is TGTGCCAGCAGCACCACCCAGGGGGGCTATTCACCCCTCCACTTT. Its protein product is CASSTTQGGYSPLHF.

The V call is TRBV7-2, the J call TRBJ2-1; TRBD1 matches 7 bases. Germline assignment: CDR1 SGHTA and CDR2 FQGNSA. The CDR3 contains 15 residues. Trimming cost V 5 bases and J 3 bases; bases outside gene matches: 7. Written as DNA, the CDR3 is TGTGCCAGCAGCCTACTAGGGGGCGGCTACAATGAGCAGTTCTTC. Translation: CASSLLGGGYNEQFF.

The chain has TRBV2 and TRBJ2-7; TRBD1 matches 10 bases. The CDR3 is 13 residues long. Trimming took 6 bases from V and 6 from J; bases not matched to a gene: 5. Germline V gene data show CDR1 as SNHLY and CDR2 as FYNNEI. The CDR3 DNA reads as TGTGCCAGCAGAGGGACAGGGGCTGGCGAGCAGTACTTC. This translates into CASRGTGAGEQYF.

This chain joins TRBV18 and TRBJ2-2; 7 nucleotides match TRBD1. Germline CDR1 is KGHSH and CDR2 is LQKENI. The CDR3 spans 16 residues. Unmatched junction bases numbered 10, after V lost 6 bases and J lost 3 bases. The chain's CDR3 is CASSYDRVGDTGELFF. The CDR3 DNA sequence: TGTGCCAGCTCGTACGACAGGGTCGGGGACACCGGGGAGCTGTTTTTT.

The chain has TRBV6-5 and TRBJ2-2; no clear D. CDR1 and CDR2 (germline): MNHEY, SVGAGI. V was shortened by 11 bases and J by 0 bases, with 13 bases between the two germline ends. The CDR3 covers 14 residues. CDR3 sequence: CAGRTDANTGELFF. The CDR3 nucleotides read TGTGCCGGCCGAACAGACGCGAACACCGGGGAGCTGTTTTTT.

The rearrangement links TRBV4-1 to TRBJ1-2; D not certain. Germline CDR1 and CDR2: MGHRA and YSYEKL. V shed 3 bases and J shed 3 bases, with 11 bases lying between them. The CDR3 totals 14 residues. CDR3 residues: CASSQVNRYYGYTF. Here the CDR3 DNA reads TGCGCCAGCAGCCAGGTTAACCGTTACTATGGCTACACCTTC.

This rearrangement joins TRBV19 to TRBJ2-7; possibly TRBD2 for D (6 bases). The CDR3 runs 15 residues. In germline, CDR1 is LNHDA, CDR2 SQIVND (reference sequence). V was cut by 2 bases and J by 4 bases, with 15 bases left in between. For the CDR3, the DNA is TGTGCCAGTAGTATAAACCCCGGGAGACAATACGAGCAGTACTTC. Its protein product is CASSINPGRQYEQYF. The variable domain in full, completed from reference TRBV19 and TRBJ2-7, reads DGGITQSPKYLFRKEGQNVTLSCEQNLNHDAMYWYRQDPGQGLRLIYYSQIVNDFQKGDIAEGYSVSREKKESFPLTVTSAQKNPTAFYLCASSINPGRQYEQYFGPGTRLTVT.

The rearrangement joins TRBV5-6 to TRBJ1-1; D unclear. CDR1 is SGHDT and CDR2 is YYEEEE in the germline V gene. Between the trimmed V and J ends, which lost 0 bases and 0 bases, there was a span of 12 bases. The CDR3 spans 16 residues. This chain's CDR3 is CASSLDIGVMNTEAFF. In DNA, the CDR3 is TGTGCCAGCAGCTTGGATATCGGGGTAATGAACACTGAAGCTTTCTTT.

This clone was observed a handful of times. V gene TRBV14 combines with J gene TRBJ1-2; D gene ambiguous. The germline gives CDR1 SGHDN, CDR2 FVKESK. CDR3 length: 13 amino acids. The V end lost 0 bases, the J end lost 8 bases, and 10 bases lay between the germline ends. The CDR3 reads CASSQDLFGGYTF. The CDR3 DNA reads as TGTGCCAGCAGCCAAGACCTTTTCGGGGGCTACACCTTC.

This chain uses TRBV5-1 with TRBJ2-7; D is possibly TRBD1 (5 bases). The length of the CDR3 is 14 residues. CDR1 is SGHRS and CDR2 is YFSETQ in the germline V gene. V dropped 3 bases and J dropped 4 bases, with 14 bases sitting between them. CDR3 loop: CASSSRQKDYEQYF. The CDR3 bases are TGCGCCAGCAGCTCAAGACAGAAAGATTACGAGCAGTACTTC.

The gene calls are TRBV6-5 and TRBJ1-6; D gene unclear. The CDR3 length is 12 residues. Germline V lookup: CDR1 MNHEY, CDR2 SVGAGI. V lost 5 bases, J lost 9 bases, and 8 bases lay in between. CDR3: CASSPTGSPLHF. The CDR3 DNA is TGTGCCAGCAGTCCGACCGGTTCACCCCTCCACTTT.

The CDR3 sequence is CASTGTGDYNEQFF. The CDR3 DNA reads as TGTGCCAGCACCGGGACAGGGGATTACAATGAGCAGTTCTTC. This chain links TRBV6-5 with TRBJ2-1, with 10 nucleotides matching TRBD1. CDR3 length equals 14 residues. V lost 7 bases and J lost 4; bases outside the gene matches: 4. From germline, CDR1 is MNHEY and CDR2 SVGAGI.

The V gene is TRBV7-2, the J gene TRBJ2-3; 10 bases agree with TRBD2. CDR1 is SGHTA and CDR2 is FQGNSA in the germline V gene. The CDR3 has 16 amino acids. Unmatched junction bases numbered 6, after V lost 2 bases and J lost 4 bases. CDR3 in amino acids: CASSLTGTSVPDTQYF. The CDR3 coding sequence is TGTGCCAGCAGCTTAACCGGGACTAGCGTCCCAGATACGCAGTATTTT.

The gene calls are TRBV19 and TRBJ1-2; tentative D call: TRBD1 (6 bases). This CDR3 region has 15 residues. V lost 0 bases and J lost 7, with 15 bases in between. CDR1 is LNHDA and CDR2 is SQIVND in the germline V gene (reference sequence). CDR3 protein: CASSIEWGQSIGYTF. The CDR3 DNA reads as TGTGCCAGTAGTATAGAGTGGGGGCAGTCTATTGGCTACACCTTC.

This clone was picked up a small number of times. CDR3 sequence reads: CASSLGQGWGEQFF. Here the CDR3 DNA reads TGTGCCAGCAGCTTGGGACAGGGTTGGGGTGAGCAGTTCTTC. The chain has TRBV11-3 and TRBJ2-1, with TRBD1 matching over 9 bases. The CDR3 loop spans 14 amino acids. After removal of 3 bases from V and 9 bases from J, the junction contained 6 bases not matched to a gene. Germline assignment: CDR1 SGHNT and CDR2 YENEEA.

CDR3 in amino acids: CASSLSVAVNTEAFF. CDR3 DNA sequence: TGTGCCAGCAGTTTATCGGTGGCAGTGAACACTGAAGCTTTCTTT. V gene TRBV27 combines with J gene TRBJ1-1; D uncertain. Germline V lookup: CDR1 MNHEY, CDR2 SMNVEV (reference sequence). CDR3 size: 15 residues. V was trimmed by 0 bases and J by 0 bases, leaving 8 bases between them.